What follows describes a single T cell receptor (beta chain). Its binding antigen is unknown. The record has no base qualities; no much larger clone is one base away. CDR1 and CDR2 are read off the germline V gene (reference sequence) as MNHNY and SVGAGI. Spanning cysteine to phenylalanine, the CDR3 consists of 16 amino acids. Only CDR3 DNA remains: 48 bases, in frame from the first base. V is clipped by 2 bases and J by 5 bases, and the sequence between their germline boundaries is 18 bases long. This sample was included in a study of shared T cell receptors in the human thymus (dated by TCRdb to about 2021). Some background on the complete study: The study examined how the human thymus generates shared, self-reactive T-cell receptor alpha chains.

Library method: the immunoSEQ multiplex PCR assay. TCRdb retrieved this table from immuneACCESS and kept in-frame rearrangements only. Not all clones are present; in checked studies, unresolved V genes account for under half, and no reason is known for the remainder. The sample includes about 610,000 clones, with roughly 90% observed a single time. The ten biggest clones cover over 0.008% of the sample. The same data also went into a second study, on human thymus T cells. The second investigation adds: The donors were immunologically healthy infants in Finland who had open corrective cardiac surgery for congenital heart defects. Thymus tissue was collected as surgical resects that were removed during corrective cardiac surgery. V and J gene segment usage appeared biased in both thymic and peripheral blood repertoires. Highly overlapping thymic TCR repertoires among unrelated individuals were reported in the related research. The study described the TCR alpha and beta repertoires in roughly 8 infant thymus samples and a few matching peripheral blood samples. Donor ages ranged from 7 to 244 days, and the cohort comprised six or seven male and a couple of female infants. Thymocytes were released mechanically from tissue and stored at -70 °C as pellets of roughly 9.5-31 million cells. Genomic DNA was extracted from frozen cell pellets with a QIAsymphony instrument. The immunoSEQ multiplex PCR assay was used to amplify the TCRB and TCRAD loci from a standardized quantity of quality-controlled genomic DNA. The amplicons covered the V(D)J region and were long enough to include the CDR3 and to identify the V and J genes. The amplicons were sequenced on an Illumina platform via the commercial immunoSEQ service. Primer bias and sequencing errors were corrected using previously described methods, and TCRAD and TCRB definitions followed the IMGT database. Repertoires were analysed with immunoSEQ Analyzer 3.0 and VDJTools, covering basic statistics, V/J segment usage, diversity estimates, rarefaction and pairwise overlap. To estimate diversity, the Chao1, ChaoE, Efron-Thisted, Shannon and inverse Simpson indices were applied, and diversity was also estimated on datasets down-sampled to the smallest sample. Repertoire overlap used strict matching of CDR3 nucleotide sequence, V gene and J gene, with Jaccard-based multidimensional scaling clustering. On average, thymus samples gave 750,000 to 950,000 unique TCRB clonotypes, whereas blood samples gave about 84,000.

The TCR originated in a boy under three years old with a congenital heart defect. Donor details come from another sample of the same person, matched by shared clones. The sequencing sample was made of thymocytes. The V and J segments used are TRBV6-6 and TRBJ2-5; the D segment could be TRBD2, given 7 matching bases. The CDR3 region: CASSYPRGEGPETQYF. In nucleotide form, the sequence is TGTGCCAGCAGTTACCCAAGGGGGGAGGGACCGGAGACCCAGTACTTC.